A selection of T cell receptor beta chains follows, all from one sample in a study of CD8 T cells in Susac syndrome. Via MiXCR, TCRdb re-called the immunoSEQ multiplex PCR reads, giving one row per CDR3 protein. The sample contains more than 150,000 distinct CDR3 sequences, just under 95% of which appear only once. The sample comprised CD4+ T cells from PBMCs. The receptor source for this set is a human donor in good health. Each CDR3 is given with its conserved first and last residue. Each record gives: V gene, clone size, D gene, J gene, CDR3 protein, CDR3 DNA. The D gene is left open where the match is weak. Clone size is given for some rows only: seen once, a few or many times, or a class if the clone is expanded.

>TRBV20-1|once|TRBD1|TRBJ1-6
CSASPGGLGNSPLHF
TGCAGTGCTAGTCCAGGGGGCTTGGGTAATTCACCCCTCCACTTT
>TRBV6-2/TRBV6-3|-|-|TRBJ2-6
CASDQGKRPGANVLTF
TGTGCCAGCGACCAGGGTAAAAGGCCCGGGGCCAACGTCCTGACTTTC
>TRBV7-3|once|-|TRBJ2-7
CASSFSGSYEQYF
TGTGCCAGCAGCTTTTCAGGGTCCTACGAGCAGTACTTC
>TRBV9|once|-|TRBJ2-1
CASSVSRFF
TGTGCCAGCAGCGTGTCTAGGTTCTTC
>TRBV5-6|-|-|TRBJ1-1
CASSLVGGGTEAFF
TGTGCCAGCAGCTTGGTTGGGGGCGGCACTGAAGCTTTCTTT
>TRBV7-2|-|-|TRBJ1-6
CASSPAASPLHF
TGTGCCAGCAGCCCGGCGGCTTCACCCCTCCACTTT
>TRBV30|-|TRBD2|TRBJ2-5
CAWSSLAGGETQYF
TGTGCCTGGAGTTCACTAGCGGGCGGGGAGACCCAGTACTTC
>TRBV18|-|-|TRBJ2-5
CASSPRQETQYF
TGTGCCAGCTCACCAAGACAAGAGACCCAGTACTTC
>TRBV27|once|-|TRBJ2-3
CASSRQSTSTSTDTQYF
TGTGCCAGCAGTCGTCAATCGACCAGCACTAGCACAGATACGCAGTATTTT
>TRBV7-9|-|-|TRBJ1-2
CASSLGARVGDGYTF
TGTGCCAGCAGCTTAGGGGCCAGGGTCGGTGATGGCTACACCTTC
>TRBV15|-|-|TRBJ2-7
CATSNPGYEQYF
TGTGCCACCAGCAATCCGGGCTACGAGCAGTACTTC
>TRBV13|-|TRBD2|TRBJ2-1
CASSLETGRGGNNEQFF
TGTGCCAGCAGCCTAGAGACCGGGCGGGGGGGCAACAATGAGCAGTTCTTC
>TRBV5-1|once|-|TRBJ2-5
CARRDVRGQETQYF
TGCGCCAGGAGGGACGTCAGGGGCCAAGAGACCCAGTACTTC
>TRBV2|-|TRBD1|TRBJ2-1
CASRDRGDEQFF
TGTGCCAGCAGGGACAGGGGTGATGAGCAGTTCTTC
>TRBV9|-|TRBD2|TRBJ2-5
CASSRSGGFQETQYF
TGTGCCAGCAGCCGTAGCGGGGGTTTCCAAGAGACCCAGTACTTC
>TRBV7-8|-|-|TRBJ1-1
CASSPRRSGQNTEAFF
TGTGCCAGCAGCCCCCGACGGTCAGGTCAGAACACTGAAGCTTTCTTT
>TRBV5-1|-|-|TRBJ2-7
CASSLVTDSYEQYF
TGCGCCAGCAGCTTGGTAACTGACTCCTACGAGCAGTACTTC
>TRBV5-1|once|-|TRBJ2-1
CASSLASAHEQFF
TGCGCCAGCAGCTTGGCTAGCGCGCATGAGCAGTTCTTC
>TRBV3-1|-|-|TRBJ2-7
CASSQGGDTYEQYF
TGTGCCAGCAGCCAAGGAGGGGATACCTACGAGCAGTACTTC
>TRBV20-1|-|-|TRBJ2-2
CSASRDTNTGELFF
TGCAGTGCTAGCCGGGACACGAACACCGGGGAGCTGTTTTTT
>TRBV20-1|once|TRBD2|TRBJ2-1
CSASKRGLVDEQFF
TGCAGTGCTAGTAAGAGGGGACTAGTCGATGAGCAGTTCTTC
>TRBV3-1|-|-|TRBJ1-2
CASSQEWRYGYTF
TGTGCCAGCAGCCAAGAGTGGCGATATGGCTACACCTTC
>TRBV30|-|TRBD1|TRBJ1-2
CAWSATRTGAGYTF
TGTGCCTGGAGTGCCACCCGGACAGGGGCTGGCTACACCTTC
>TRBV25-1|-|-|TRBJ2-7
CASSEFGGSYEQYF
TGTGCCAGCAGTGAATTTGGCGGATCCTACGAGCAGTACTTC
>TRBV15|-|TRBD1|TRBJ1-5
CATSSDRVNQPQHF
TGTGCCACCAGCTCGGACAGGGTCAATCAGCCCCAGCATTTT
>TRBV4-3|-|-|TRBJ1-5
CASSQEAGGGNQPQHF
TGCGCCAGCAGCCAAGAAGCGGGGGGGGGCAATCAGCCCCAGCATTTT
>TRBV12-3/TRBV12-4|-|-|TRBJ1-2
CASSFEQGSGYTF
TGTGCCAGCAGTTTCGAACAGGGAAGCGGCTACACCTTC
>TRBV15|-|TRBD1|TRBJ2-1
CATSFRDRPYNEQFF
TGTGCCACCAGCTTCCGGGACAGACCCTACAATGAGCAGTTCTTC
>TRBV9|-|-|TRBJ2-2
CASSAVLNTGELFF
TGTGCCAGCAGCGCTGTGCTAAACACCGGGGAGCTGTTTTTT
>TRBV5-1|-|TRBD1|TRBJ2-3
CASTGTGRTDTQYF
TGCGCCAGCACTGGGACAGGTCGCACAGATACGCAGTATTTT
>TRBV20-1|-|-|TRBJ2-3
CSAFPGGSTTDTQYF
TGCAGTGCTTTCCCGGGGGGCTCCACTACAGATACGCAGTATTTT
>TRBV2|-|TRBD2|TRBJ2-1
CASSGESGGNNEQFF
TGTGCCAGCAGTGGAGAGAGCGGGGGGAACAATGAGCAGTTCTTC
>TRBV30|once|-|TRBJ2-5
CAWSMVGQETQYF
TGTGCCTGGAGTATGGTGGGACAAGAGACCCAGTACTTC
>TRBV7-2|-|TRBD2|TRBJ2-5
CASSLALLAGVETQYF
TGTGCCAGCAGCTTAGCGCTACTAGCGGGGGTCGAGACCCAGTACTTC
>TRBV20-1|-|TRBD1|TRBJ1-2
CSAFRGTGYTF
TGCAGTGCTTTCAGGGGGACTGGCTACACCTTC
>TRBV18|-|-|TRBJ2-6
CASSQGTASGANVLTF
TGTGCCAGCTCACAGGGTACCGCCTCTGGGGCCAACGTCCTGACTTTC
>TRBV2|-|TRBD1|TRBJ1-2
CASSFDRANYGYTF
TGTGCCAGCAGTTTCGACAGGGCCAACTATGGCTACACCTTC
>TRBV7-9|-|-|TRBJ2-7
CASSRLGGPGYEQYF
TGTGCCAGCAGCCGGCTGGGGGGCCCGGGATACGAGCAGTACTTC
>TRBV3-1|-|-|TRBJ1-1
CASSQGLQGNTEAFF
TGTGCCAGCAGCCAGGGCCTTCAAGGGAACACTGAAGCTTTCTTT
>TRBV29-1|-|TRBD1|TRBJ1-1
CSGGQGGGTEAFF
TGCAGCGGGGGACAGGGAGGTGGCACTGAAGCTTTCTTT
>TRBV30|-|-|TRBJ2-7
CAWSVSTYEQYF
TGTGCCTGGAGTGTCTCAACCTACGAGCAGTACTTC
>TRBV5-1|once|-|TRBJ2-3
CASTLRGGSTDTQYF
TGCGCCAGCACACTGAGGGGCGGTAGCACAGATACGCAGTATTTT
>TRBV2|once|-|TRBJ1-6
CASSGGVNSPLHF
TGTGCCAGCAGTGGGGGAGTTAATTCACCCCTCCACTTT
>TRBV2|-|-|TRBJ2-3
CASSEWSRDTQYF
TGTGCCAGCAGTGAGTGGAGTAGAGATACGCAGTATTTT
>TRBV5-1|-|TRBD2|TRBJ2-1
CASSLRTSGGGGEQFF
TGCGCCAGCAGCCTACGGACTAGCGGGGGCGGCGGTGAGCAGTTCTTC
>TRBV7-2|-|TRBD1|TRBJ2-3
CASSSRTGGEDTQYF
TGTGCCAGCAGCTCGCGGACAGGGGGAGAAGATACGCAGTATTTT
>TRBV9|-|-|TRBJ1-1
CASSVAGGAGNTEAFF
TGTGCCAGCAGCGTAGCTGGGGGGGCGGGCAACACTGAAGCTTTCTTT
>TRBV7-3|-|TRBD1|TRBJ2-1
CASSLQGAQGNEQFF
TGTGCCAGCAGCTTACAGGGGGCGCAAGGCAATGAGCAGTTCTTC
>TRBV4-3|few|-|TRBJ1-5
CASSQGRDQPQHF
TGTGCCAGCAGCCAAGGCCGGGATCAGCCCCAGCATTTT